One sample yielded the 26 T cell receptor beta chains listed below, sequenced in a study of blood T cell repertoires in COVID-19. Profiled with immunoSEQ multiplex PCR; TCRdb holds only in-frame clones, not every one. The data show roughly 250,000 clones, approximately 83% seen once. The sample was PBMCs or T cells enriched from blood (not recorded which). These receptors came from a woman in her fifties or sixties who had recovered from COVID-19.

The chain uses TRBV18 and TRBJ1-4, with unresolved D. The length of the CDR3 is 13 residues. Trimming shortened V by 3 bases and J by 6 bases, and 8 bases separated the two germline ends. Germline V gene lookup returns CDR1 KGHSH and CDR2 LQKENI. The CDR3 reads CASSPQNDEKLFF. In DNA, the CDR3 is TGTGCCAGCTCACCTCAGAACGATGAAAAACTGTTTTTT.

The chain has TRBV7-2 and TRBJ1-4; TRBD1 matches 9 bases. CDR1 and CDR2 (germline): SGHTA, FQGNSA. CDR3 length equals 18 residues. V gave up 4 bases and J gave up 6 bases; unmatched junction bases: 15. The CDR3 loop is CASSSPDRGPAWDEKLFF. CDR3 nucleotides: TGTGCCAGCAGCTCCCCGGACAGGGGCCCTGCATGGGATGAAAAACTGTTTTTT.

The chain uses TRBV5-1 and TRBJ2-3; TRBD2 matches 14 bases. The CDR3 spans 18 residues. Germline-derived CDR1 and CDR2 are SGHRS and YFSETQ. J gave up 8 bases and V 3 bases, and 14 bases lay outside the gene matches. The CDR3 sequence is CASSYGTSGRAFGATQYF. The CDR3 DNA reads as TGCGCCAGCAGCTACGGGACTAGCGGGAGAGCCTTTGGGGCTACGCAGTATTTT.

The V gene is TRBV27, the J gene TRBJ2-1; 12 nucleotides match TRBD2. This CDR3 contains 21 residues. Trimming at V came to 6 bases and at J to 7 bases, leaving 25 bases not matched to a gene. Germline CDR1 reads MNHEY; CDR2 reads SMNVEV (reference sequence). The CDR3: CASSPPSTSGRSGSRRNEQFF. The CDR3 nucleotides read TGTGCCAGCAGCCCGCCTTCGACTAGCGGGAGAAGTGGTTCTCGCCGAAATGAGCAGTTCTTC.

In DNA form, the CDR3 reads TGTGCCAGCAGACGGGCCGGGACAGTTAATCAGCCCCAGCATTTT. It specifies CASRRAGTVNQPQHF. The chain recombines TRBV28 with TRBJ1-5, with 7 bases aligning to TRBD1. Germline CDR1 reads MDHEN; CDR2 reads SYDVKM. J gave up 4 bases and V 6 bases, and 9 bases lay outside the gene matches. This CDR3 contains 15 residues.

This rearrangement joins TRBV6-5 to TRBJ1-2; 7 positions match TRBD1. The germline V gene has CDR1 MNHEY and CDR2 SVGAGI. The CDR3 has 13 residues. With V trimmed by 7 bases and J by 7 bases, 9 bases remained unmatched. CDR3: CASTKDRQGGYTF. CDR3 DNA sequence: TGTGCCAGCACTAAGGATCGACAGGGTGGCTACACCTTC.

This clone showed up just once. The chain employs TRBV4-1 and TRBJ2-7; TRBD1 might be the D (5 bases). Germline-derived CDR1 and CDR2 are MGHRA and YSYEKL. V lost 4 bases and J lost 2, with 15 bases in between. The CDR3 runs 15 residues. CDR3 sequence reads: CASSPHRQSPYEQYF. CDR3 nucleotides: TGCGCCAGCAGCCCCCACAGACAGTCCCCCTACGAGCAGTACTTC.

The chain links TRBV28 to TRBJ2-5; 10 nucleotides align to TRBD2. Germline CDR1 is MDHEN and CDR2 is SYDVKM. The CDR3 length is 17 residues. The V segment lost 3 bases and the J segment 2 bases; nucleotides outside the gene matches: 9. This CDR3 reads CASSFWASGSSQETQYF. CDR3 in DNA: TGTGCCAGCAGTTTTTGGGCTAGCGGGAGCAGTCAAGAGACCCAGTACTTC.

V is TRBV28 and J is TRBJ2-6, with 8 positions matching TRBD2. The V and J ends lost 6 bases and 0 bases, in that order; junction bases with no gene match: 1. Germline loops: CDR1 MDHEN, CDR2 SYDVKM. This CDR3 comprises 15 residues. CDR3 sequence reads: CASSRGGSGANVLTF. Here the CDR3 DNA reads TGTGCCAGCAGCCGGGGGGGCTCTGGGGCCAACGTCCTGACTTTC.

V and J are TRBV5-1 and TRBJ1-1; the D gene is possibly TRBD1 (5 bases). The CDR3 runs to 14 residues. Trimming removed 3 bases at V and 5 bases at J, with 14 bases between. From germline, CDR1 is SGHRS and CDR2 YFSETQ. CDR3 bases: TGCGCCAGCAGCTCGGGGGAACCTGGGACTGAAGCTTTCTTT. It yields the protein CASSSGEPGTEAFF.

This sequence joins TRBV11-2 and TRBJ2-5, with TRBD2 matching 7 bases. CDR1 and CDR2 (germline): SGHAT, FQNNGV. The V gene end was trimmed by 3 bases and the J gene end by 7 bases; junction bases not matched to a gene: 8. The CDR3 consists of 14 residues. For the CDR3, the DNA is TGTGCCAGCAGCTTGTCTAGCGGAGCCGGGACCCAGTACTTC. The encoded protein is CASSLSSGAGTQYF.

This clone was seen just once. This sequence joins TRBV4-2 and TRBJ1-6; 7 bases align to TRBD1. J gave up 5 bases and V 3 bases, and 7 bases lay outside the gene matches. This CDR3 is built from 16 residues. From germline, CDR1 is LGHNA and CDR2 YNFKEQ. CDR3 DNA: TGTGCCAGCAGCCATCACGGACAGGATAATAATTCACCCCTCCACTTT. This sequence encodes CASSHHGQDNNSPLHF.

CDR3 nucleotide sequence: TGTGCCAGCAGTGCGACAGTTAACTATGGCTACACCTTC. This encodes CASSATVNYGYTF. The chain couples TRBV6-6 to TRBJ1-2, with a weak D call TRBD1 (5 bases). Looked up from germline, CDR1 is MNHNY and CDR2 is SVGAGI (reference sequence). V shed 5 bases and J shed 1 base, with 8 bases lying between them. The CDR3 runs 13 residues.

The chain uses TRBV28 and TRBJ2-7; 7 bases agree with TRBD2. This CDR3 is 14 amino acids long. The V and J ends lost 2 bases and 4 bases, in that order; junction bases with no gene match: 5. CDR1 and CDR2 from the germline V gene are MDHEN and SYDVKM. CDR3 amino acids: CASSLGRETYEQYF. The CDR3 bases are TGTGCCAGCAGTTTAGGGCGGGAGACGTACGAGCAGTACTTC.

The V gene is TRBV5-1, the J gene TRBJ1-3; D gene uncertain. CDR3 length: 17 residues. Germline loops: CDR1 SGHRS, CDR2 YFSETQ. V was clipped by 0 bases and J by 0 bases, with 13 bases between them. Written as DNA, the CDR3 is TGCGCCAGCAGCTTGGTTCCGGTGTATCTCTCTGGAAACACCATATATTTT. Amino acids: CASSLVPVYLSGNTIYF.

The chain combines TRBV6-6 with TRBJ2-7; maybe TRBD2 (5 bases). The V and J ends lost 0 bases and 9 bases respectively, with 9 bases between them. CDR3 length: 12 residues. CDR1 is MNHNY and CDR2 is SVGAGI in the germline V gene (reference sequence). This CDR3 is CASSYSPGGQYF. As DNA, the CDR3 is TGTGCCAGCAGTTACTCCCCCGGAGGGCAGTACTTC.

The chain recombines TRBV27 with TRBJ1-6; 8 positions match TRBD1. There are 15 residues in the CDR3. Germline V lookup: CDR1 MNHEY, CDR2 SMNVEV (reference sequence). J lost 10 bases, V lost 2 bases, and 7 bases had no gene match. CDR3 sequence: CASSLGVTGESPLHF. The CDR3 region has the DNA TGTGCCAGCAGTTTAGGTGTGACAGGGGAATCACCCCTCCACTTT.

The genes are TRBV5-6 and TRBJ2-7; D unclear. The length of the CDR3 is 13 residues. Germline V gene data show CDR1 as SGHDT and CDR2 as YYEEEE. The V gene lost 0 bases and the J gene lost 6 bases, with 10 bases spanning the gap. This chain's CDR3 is CASSLAISSEQYF. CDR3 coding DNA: TGTGCCAGCAGCTTGGCAATCTCCAGCGAGCAGTACTTC. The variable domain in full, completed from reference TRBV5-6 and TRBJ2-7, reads DAGVTQSPTHLIKTRGQQVTLRCSPKSGHDTVSWYQQALGQGPQFIFQYYEEEERQRGNFPDRFSGHQFPNYSSELNVNALLLGDSALYLCASSLAISSEQYFGPGTRLTVT.

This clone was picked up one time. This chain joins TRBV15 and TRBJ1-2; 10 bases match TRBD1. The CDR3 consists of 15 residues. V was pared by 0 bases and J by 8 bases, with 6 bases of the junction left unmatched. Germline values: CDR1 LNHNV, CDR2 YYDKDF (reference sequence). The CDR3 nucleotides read TGTGCCACCAGCAGAGATCAGGGACAGGGGAAAGGCTACACCTTC. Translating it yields CATSRDQGQGKGYTF.

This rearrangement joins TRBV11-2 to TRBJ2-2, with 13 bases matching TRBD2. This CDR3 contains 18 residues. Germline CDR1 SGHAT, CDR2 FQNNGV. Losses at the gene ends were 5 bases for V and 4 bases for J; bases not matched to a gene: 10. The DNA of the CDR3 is TGTGCCAGCAGCCAACTAGCGGGAGGGGTATATGCCACCGGGGAGCTGTTTTTT. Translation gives CASSQLAGGVYATGELFF.

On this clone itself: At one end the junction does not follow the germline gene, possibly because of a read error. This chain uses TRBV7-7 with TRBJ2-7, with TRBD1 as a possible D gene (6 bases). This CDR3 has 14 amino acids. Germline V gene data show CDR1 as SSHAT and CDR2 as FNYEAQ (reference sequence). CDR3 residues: CASSPNRESYEQYF. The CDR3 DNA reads TGTGCTAGCAGTCCGAACAGGGAATCCTACGAGCAGTACTTC. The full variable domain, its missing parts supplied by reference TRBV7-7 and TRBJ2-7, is GAGVSQSPRYKVTKRGQDVTLRCDPISSHATLYWYQQALGQGPEFLTYFNYEAQPDKSGLPSDRFSAERPEGSISTLTIQRTEQRDSAMYRCASSPNRESYEQYFGPGTRLTVT.

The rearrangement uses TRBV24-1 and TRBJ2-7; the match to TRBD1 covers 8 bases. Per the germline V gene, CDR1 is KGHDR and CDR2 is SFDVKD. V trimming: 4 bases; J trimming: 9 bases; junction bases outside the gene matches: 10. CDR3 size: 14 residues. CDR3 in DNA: TGTGCCACCAGTGACGTTTCAAGGACAGGGCCGCAGTACTTC. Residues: CATSDVSRTGPQYF.

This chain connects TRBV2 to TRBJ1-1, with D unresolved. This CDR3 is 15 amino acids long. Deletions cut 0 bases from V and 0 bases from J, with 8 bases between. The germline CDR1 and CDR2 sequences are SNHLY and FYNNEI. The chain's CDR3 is CASSEAWRMNTEAFF. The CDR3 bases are TGTGCCAGCAGTGAAGCGTGGAGGATGAACACTGAAGCTTTCTTT.

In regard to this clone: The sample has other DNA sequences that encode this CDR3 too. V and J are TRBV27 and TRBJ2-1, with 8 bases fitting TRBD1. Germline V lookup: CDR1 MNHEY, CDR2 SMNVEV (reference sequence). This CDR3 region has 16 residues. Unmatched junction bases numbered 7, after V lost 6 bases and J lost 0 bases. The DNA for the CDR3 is TGTGCCAGCAGCCCACCAGACAGGGGCTCCTACAATGAGCAGTTCTTC. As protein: CASSPPDRGSYNEQFF.

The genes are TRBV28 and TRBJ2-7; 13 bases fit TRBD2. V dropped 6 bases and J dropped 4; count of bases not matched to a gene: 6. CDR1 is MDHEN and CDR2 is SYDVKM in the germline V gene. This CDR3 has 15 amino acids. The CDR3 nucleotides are TGTGCCAGCAGCCCCGGACTAGCGGGAGATTACGAGCAGTACTTC. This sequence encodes CASSPGLAGDYEQYF.

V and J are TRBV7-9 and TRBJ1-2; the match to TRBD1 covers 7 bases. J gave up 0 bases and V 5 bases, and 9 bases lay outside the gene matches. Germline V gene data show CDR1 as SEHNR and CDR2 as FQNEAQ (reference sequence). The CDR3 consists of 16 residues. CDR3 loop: CASSPPGQTTNYGYTF. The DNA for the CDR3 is TGTGCCAGCAGCCCACCGGGACAGACAACTAACTATGGCTACACCTTC.